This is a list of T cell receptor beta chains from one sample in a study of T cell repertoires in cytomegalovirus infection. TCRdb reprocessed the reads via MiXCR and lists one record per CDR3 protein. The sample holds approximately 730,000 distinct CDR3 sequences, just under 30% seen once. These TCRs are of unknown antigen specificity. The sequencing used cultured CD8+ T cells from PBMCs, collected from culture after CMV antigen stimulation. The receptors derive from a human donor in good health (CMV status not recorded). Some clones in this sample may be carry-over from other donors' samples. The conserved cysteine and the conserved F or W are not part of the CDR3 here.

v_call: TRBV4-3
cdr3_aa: ASSQDRRELGYGKLF

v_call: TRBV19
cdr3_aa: ASSIFGGVANYGYT

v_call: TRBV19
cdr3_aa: ASSIALYNEQF

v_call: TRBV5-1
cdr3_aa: ASSLALGEDTEAY

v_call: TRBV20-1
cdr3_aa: SARVGDTSYNEQF

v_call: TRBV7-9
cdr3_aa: ASSPPVGVEQY

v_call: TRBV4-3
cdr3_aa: ASSQANEETQY

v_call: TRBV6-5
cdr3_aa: ASSYSGGGEQF

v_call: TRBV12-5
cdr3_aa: ASAEDRGFYGYT

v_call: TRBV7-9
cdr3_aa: ASSDDRTNYGYT

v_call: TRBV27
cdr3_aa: ASSLSLVGETQY

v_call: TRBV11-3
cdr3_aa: ASSFCTGTGGKSSVAF

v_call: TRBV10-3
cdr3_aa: AISDPMTINTGELF

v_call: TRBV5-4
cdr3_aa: ASSLTSGLTDTQY

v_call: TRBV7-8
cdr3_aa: ASSPTGLALQETQY

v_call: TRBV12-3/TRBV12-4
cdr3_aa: ASSFLPRDKPGYT

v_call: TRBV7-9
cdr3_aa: ASSHRGGQETQY

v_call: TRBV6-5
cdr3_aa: ASSYSAASSSYNSPLH

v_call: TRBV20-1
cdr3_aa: SGSDGSSYNEQF

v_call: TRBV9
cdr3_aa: ASSGSTLH

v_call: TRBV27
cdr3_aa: ASSSGGHTDTQY

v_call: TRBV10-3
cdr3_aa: AISEYRDRLRQPQH

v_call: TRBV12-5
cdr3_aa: ASGTTGSYGYT

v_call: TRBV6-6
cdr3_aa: ASSYEGTLEAF

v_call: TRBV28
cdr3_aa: ASNLGSHYGYT

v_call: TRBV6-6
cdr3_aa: ASRYDRQAF